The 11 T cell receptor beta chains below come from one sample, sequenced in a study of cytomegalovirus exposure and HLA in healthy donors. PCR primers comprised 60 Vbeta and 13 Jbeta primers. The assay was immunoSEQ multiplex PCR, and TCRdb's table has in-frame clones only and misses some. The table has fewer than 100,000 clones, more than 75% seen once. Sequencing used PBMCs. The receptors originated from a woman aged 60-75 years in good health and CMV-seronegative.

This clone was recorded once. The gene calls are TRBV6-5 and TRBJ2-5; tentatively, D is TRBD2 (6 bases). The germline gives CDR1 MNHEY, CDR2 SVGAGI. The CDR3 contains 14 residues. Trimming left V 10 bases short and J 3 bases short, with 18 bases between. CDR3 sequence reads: CATWESGYKETQYF. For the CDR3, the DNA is TGTGCCACCTGGGAGAGCGGGTATAAAGAGACCCAGTACTTC.

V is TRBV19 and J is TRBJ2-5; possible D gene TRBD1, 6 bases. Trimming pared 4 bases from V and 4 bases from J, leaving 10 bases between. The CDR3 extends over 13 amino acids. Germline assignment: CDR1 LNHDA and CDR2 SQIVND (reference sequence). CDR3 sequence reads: CASSTGVRETQYF. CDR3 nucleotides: TGTGCCAGTAGTACAGGGGTGAGAGAGACCCAGTACTTC.

CDR3 residues: CASSLWDSSYEQYF. CDR3 DNA sequence: TGTGCCAGCAGCTTATGGGACAGCTCCTACGAGCAGTACTTC. This chain uses TRBV7-8 with TRBJ2-7, with TRBD1 matching over 7 bases. The V and J ends lost 2 bases and 0 bases, in that order; junction bases with no gene match: 1. In germline, CDR1 is SGHVS, CDR2 FQNEAQ. The CDR3 runs 14 residues.

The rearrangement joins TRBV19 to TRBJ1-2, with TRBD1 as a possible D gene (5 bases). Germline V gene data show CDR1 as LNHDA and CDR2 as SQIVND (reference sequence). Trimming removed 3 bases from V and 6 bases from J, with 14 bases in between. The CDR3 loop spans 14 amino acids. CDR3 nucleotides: TGTGCCAGTAGTATTCCCGGGACTGATCATGGCTACACCTTC. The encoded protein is CASSIPGTDHGYTF.

The CDR3 reads CASSGGGGQETQYF. Written as DNA, the CDR3 is TGTGCCAGCAGCGGGGGAGGTGGCCAAGAGACCCAGTACTTC. The chain uses TRBV9 and TRBJ2-5; TRBD2 is a possible D gene (6 bases). CDR1 SGDLS and CDR2 YYNGEE come from the germline V gene. V was cut by 3 bases and J by 1 base, with 10 bases left in between. The CDR3 extends over 14 amino acids.

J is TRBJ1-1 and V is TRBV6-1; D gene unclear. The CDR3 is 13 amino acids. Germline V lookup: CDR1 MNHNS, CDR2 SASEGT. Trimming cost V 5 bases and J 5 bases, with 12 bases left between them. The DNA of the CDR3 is TGTGCCAGCAGTATCACCGACGGGACTGAAGCTTTCTTT. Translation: CASSITDGTEAFF.

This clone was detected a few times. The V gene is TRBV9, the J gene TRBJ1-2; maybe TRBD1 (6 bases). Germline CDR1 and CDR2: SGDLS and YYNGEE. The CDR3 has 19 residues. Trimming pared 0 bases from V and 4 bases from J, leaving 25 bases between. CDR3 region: CASSVEWEMGEQGPYGYTF. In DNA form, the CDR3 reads TGTGCCAGCAGCGTAGAGTGGGAGATGGGGGAACAGGGACCCTATGGCTACACCTTC.

Here the CDR3 reads CASTSGGRPSSYNEQFF. The CDR3 DNA is TGTGCCAGCACCTCCGGGGGGAGGCCGAGCTCCTACAATGAGCAGTTCTTC. J is TRBJ2-1 and V is TRBV28, with 7 bases matching TRBD2. V shed 7 bases, J shed 0 bases, and the junction held 12 bases outside the gene matches. The CDR3 is made up of 17 amino acids. Germline values: CDR1 MDHEN, CDR2 SYDVKM.

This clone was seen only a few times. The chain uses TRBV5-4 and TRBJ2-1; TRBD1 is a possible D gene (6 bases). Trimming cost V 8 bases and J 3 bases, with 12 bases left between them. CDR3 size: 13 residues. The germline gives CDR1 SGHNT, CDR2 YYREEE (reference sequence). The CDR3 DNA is TGTGCCAGTTCGGACAGCCTCTACAATGAGCAGTTCTTC. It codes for CASSDSLYNEQFF.

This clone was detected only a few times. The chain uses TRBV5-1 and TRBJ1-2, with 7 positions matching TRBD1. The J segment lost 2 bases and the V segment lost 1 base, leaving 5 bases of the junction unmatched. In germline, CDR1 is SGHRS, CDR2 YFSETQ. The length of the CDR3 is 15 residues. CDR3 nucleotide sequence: TGCGCCAGCAGCTTGTCTGGGACAGTAAACTATGGCTACACCTTC. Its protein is CASSLSGTVNYGYTF. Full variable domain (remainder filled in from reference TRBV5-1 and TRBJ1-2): KAGVTQTPRYLIKTRGQQVTLSCSPISGHRSVSWYQQTPGQGLQFLFEYFSETQRNKGNFPGRFSGRQFSNSRSEMNVSTLELGDSALYLCASSLSGTVNYGYTFGSGTRLTVV.

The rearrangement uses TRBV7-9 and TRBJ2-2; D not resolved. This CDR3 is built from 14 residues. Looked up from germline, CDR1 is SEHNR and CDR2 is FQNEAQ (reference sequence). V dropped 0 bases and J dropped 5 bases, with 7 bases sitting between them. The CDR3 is CASSLASSTGELFF. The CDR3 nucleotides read TGTGCCAGCAGCTTAGCGTCGAGTACCGGGGAGCTGTTTTTT.